These T cell receptor beta chains were read from a single sample in a study of T cells in Graves' hyperthyroidism and ophthalmopathy. TCRdb passed the multiplex PCR reads through MiXCR, listing each CDR3 protein once. The sample comprises 600,000 or so distinct CDR3 sequences, about half of which are singletons, and about 8.2% rests with the top ten. The sequencing sample was made of peripheral blood or thyroid tissue (not recorded which). The source is a woman aged 18 to 35 with Graves' hyperthyroidism. Both conserved end residues are part of each CDR3. Fields, in order: V gene, CDR3 protein.

TRBV7-3	CASSQGSGRYYEQYF
TRBV10-3	CASSYRGGDSPLHF
TRBV2	CASSESPEQYF
TRBV20-1	CSARDLYGVGQPQHF
TRBV29-1	CSVEAGAGGYTIYF
TRBV9	CASSSGQIYGYTF
TRBV7-8	CASSLPGLAGRGSYEQYF
TRBV2	CASSVGRAAYGYTF
TRBV19	CASSIQSGRNYEQYF
TRBV10-3	CAISESDRGQQYF
TRBV15	CAASSLTGGISPLHF
TRBV10-3	CASREQGLNTEAFF
TRBV20-1	CSAQRGIGYEQYF
TRBV9	CASSVDPGASNGYTF
TRBV10-2	CASSDDGAGNYEQYF
TRBV10-3	CASSFRQGEAQPQHF
TRBV9	CGSSQRQAALGTGELFF